This TCR beta chain is drawn from a study of blood T cell repertoires in COVID-19. Only in-frame clones appear in the TCRdb table, and some are missing; sequencing was by immunoSEQ multiplex PCR. The table records 330,000 or so clones, approximately 88% of them present only once. Germline values: CDR1 GTSNPN, CDR2 SVGIG (reference sequence). Trimming removed 2 bases at V and 7 bases at J, with 11 bases between. The CDR3 is 12 residues long. The TCR originated in a man aged 25-40 years with COVID-19, enrolled during active disease. The sequencing input was peripheral blood. This rearrangement joins TRBV30 to TRBJ1-2, with D possibly matching TRBD1 (6 bases). CDR3 sequence (DNA): TGTGCCTGGAGTATCAGGGGATTTGGCTACACCTTC. It is translated as CAWSIRGFGYTF.